This T cell receptor beta chain was observed in a study of T cell responses to AZD1222 COVID-19 vaccine. A remark on this clone: Other nucleotide sequences in the sample specify the same CDR3.

The repertoire was sequenced with immunoSEQ multiplex PCR; TCRdb's copy has only in-frame clones and lacks some. The sample holds 140,000 to 150,000 clones; over 90% are singletons and the top ten take approximately 5%. V lost 1 base, J lost 2 bases, and 0 bases lay in between. Looked up from germline, CDR1 is SEHNR and CDR2 is FQNEAQ (reference sequence). The CDR3 sequence is 12 residues long. The sequencing here drew on peripheral blood, taken on day 0 of AZD1222 vaccination. This chain links TRBV7-9 with TRBJ1-5; D not certain. The TCR originated in an adult in good health. The CDR3 DNA sequence: TGTGCCAGCAGCTTAGGCAATCAGCCCCAGCATTTT. Amino acid sequence: CASSLGNQPQHF. Full variable domain (remainder filled in from reference TRBV7-9 and TRBJ1-5): DTGVSQNPRHKITKRGQNVTFRCDPISEHNRLYWYRQTLGQGPEFLTYFQNEAQLEKSRLLSDRFSAERPKGSFSTLEIQRTEQGDSAMYLCASSLGNQPQHFGDGTRLSIL.